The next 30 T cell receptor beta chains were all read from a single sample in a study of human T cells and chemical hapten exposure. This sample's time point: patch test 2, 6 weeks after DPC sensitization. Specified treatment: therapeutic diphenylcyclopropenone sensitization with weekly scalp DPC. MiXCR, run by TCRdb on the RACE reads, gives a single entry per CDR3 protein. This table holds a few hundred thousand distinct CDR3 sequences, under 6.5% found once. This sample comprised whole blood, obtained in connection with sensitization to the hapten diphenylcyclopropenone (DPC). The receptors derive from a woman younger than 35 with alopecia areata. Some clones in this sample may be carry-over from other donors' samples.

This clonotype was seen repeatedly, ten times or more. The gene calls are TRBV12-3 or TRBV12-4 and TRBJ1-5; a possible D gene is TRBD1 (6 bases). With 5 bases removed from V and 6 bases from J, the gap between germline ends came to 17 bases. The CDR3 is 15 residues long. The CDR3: CASSPQGIASQPQHF. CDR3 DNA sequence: TGTGCCAGCAGTCCACAGGGAATTGCCAGTCAGCCCCAGCATTTT.

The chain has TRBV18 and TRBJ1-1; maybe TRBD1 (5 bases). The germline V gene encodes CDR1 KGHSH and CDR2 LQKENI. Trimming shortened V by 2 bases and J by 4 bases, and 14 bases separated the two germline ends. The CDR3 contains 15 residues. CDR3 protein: CASSPLGVEGTEAFF. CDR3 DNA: TGTGCCAGCTCACCATTGGGGGTGGAGGGCACTGAAGCTTTCTTT.

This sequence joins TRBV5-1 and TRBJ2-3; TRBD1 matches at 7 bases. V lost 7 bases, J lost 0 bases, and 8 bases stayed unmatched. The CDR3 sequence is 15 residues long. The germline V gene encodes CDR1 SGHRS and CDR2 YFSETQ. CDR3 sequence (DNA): TGCGCCAGCCGACGGGGACAGCCCAGCACAGATACGCAGTATTTT. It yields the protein CASRRGQPSTDTQYF. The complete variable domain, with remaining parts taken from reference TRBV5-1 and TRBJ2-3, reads KAGVTQTPRYLIKTRGQQVTLSCSPISGHRSVSWYQQTPGQGLQFLFEYFSETQRNKGNFPGRFSGRQFSNSRSEMNVSTLELGDSALYLCASRRGQPSTDTQYFGPGTRLTVL.

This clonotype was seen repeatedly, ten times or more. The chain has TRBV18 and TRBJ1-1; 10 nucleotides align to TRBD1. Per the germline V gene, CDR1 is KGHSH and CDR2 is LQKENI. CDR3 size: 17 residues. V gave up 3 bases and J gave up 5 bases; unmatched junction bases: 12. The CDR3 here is CASSPTGTGAITTEAFF. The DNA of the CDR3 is TGTGCCAGCTCACCCACCGGGACAGGGGCAATCACGACTGAAGCTTTCTTT.

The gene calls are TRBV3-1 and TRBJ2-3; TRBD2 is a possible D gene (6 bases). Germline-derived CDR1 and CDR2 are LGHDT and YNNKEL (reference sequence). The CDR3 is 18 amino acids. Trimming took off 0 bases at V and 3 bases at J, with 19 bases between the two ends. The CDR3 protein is CASSQDLGRDFPTDTQYF. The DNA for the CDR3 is TGTGCCAGCAGCCAAGATCTTGGCCGGGACTTTCCGACAGATACGCAGTATTTT.

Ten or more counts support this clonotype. This chain's CDR3 is CATSARTGLSNQPQHF. The CDR3 DNA reads as TGTGCCACCAGTGCGAGGACAGGGTTGAGCAATCAGCCCCAGCATTTT. The gene calls are TRBV24-1 and TRBJ1-5, with 8 bases aligning to TRBD1. With 5 bases clipped from V and 1 base from J, the junction kept 6 bases outside the gene matches. CDR1 and CDR2 (germline): KGHDR, SFDVKD. The CDR3 has 16 amino acids.

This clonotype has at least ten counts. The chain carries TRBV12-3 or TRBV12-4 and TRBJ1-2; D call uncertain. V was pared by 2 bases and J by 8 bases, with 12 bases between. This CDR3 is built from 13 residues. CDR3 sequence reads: CASSLLVRKGYTF. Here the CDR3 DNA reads TGTGCCAGCAGTTTATTGGTCAGAAAGGGCTACACCTTC.

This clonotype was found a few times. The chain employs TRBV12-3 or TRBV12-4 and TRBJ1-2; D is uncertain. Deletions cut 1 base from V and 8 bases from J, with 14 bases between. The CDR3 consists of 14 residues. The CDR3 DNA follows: TGTGCCAGCAGTTTAGGAGCGGGAGGAGGAGGCTACACCTTC. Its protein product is CASSLGAGGGGYTF.

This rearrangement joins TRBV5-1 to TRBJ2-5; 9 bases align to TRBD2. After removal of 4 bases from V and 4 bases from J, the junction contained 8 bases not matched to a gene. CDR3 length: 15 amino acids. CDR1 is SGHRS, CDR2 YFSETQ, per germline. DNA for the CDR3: TGCGCCAGCAGCCGCCAGACTAGCGGCGTAGAGACCCAGTACTTC. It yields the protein CASSRQTSGVETQYF.

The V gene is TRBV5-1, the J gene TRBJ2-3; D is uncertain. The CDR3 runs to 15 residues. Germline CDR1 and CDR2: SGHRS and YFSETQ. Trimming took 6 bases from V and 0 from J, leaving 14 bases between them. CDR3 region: CASTEGDTSTDTQYF. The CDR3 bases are TGCGCCAGCACGGAAGGAGATACTAGCACAGATACGCAGTATTTT.

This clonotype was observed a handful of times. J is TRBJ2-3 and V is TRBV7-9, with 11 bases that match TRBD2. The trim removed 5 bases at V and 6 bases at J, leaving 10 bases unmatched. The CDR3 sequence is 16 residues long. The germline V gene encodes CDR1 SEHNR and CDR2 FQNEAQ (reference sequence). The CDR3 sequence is CASSPTGLAAPDTQYF. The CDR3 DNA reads TGTGCCAGCAGCCCCACGGGACTAGCGGCACCCGATACGCAGTATTTT.

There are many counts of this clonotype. CDR3 protein: CSVELILSTDTQYF. Written as DNA, the CDR3 is TGCAGCGTTGAGCTAATACTTTCCACAGATACGCAGTATTTT. The gene calls are TRBV29-1 and TRBJ2-3, with D uncertain. The CDR3 runs to 14 residues. V was trimmed by 3 bases and J by 2 bases, leaving 12 bases between them. The germline V gene has CDR1 SQVTM and CDR2 ANQGSEA.

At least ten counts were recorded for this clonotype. The CDR3 loop reads CASSPWDRENSPLHF. As DNA, the CDR3 is TGTGCCAGCTCACCTTGGGACAGGGAGAATTCACCCCTCCACTTT. The rearrangement joins TRBV18 to TRBJ1-6, with 9 nucleotides matching TRBD1. Germline V gene sequence: CDR1 KGHSH, CDR2 LQKENI. V lost 3 bases and J lost 7; bases outside the gene matches: 4. The length of the CDR3 is 15 residues.

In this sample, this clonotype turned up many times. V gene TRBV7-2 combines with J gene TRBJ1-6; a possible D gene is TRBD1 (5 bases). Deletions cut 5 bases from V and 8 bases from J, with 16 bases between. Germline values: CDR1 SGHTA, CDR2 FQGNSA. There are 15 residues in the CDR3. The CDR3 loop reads CASSQTRVEDSPLHF. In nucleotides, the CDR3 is TGTGCCAGCAGCCAGACCAGGGTGGAGGATTCACCCCTCCACTTT.

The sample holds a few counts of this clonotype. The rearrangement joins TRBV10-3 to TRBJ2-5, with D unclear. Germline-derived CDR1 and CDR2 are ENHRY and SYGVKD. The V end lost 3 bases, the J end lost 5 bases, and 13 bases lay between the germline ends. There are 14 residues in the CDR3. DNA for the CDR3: TGTGCCATCAGTGAATCTACGTGGGTCGAGACCCAGTACTTC. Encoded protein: CAISESTWVETQYF.

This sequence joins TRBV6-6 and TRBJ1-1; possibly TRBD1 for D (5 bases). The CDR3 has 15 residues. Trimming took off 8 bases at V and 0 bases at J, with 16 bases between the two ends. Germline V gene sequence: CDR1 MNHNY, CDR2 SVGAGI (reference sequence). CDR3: CASGPGLPMNTEAFF. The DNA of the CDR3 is TGTGCCAGCGGGCCGGGACTTCCCATGAACACTGAAGCTTTCTTT.

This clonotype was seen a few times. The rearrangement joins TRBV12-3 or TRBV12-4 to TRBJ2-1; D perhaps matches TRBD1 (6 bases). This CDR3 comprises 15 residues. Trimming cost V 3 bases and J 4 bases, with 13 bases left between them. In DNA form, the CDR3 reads TGTGCCAGCAGTTTTCGGCAGGGACAATACAATGAGCAGTTCTTC. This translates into CASSFRQGQYNEQFF.

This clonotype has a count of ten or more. This CDR3 reads CASNRDGNSGANVLTF. CDR3 DNA: TGTGCCAGCAACCGGGACGGCAACTCTGGGGCCAACGTCCTGACTTTC. The chain is built from TRBV12-3 or TRBV12-4 and TRBJ2-6; D is possibly TRBD1 or TRBD2 (5 bases each). The germline V and J ends were trimmed by 7 bases and 0 bases, with 13 bases remaining between them. CDR3 length: 16 amino acids.

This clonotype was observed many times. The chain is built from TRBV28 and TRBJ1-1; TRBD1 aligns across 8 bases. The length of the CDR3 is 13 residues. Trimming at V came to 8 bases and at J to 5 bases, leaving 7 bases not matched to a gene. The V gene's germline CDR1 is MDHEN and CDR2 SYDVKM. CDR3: CASAETGVTEAFF. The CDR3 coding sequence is TGTGCCAGCGCCGAGACAGGGGTTACTGAAGCTTTCTTT.

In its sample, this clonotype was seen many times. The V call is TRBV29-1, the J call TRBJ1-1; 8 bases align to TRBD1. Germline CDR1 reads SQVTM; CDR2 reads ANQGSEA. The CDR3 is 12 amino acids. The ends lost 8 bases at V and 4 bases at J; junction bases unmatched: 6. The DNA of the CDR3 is TGCAGCTCCCTGACAGGGGCCACTGAAGCTTTCTTT. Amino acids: CSSLTGATEAFF.

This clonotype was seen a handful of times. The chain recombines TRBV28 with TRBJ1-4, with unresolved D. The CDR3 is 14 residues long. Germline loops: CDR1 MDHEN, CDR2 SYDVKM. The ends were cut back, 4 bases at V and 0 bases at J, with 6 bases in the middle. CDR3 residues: CASSYSSTNEKLFF. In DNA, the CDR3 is TGTGCCAGCAGTTACTCCTCAACTAATGAAAAACTGTTTTTT. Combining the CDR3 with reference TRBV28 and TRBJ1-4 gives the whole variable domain DVKVTQSSRYLVKRTGEKVFLECVQDMDHENMFWYRQDPGLGLRLIYFSYDVKMKEKGDIPEGYSVSREKKERFSLILESASTNQTSMYLCASSYSSTNEKLFFGSGTQLSVL.

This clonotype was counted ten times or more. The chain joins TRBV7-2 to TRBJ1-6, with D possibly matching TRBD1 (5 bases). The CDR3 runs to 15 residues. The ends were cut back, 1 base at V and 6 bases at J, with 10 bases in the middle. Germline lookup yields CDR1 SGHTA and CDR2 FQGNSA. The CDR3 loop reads CASSLGQGLNSPLHF. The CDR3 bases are TGTGCCAGCAGCTTAGGGCAGGGTCTTAATTCACCCCTCCACTTT.

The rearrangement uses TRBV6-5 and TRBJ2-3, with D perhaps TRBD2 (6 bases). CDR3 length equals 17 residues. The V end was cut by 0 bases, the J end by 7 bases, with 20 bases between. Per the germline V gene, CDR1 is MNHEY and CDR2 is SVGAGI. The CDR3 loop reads CASSYSGTLPGSYTQYF. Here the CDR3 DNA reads TGTGCCAGCAGTTACTCAGGGACTCTTCCGGGCAGTTATACGCAGTATTTT.

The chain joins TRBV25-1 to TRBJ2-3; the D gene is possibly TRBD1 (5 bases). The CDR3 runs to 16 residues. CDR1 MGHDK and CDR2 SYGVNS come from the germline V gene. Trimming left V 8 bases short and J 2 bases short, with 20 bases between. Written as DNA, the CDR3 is TGTGCCAGCGTTGGTGGTCCGACAGAGCACACAGATACGCAGTATTTT. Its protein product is CASVGGPTEHTDTQYF.

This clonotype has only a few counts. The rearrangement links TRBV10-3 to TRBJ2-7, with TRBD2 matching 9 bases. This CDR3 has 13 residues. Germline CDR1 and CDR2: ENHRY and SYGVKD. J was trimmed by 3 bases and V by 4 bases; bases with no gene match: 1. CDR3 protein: CAISVAGDYEQYF. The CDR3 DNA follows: TGTGCCATCAGTGTAGCGGGGGACTACGAGCAGTACTTC.

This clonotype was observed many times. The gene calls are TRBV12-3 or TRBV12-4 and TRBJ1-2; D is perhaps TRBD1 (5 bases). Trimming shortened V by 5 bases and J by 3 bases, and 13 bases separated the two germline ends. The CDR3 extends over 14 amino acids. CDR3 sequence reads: CASSPKTVHYGYTF. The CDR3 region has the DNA TGTGCCAGCAGTCCAAAGACAGTACACTATGGCTACACCTTC.

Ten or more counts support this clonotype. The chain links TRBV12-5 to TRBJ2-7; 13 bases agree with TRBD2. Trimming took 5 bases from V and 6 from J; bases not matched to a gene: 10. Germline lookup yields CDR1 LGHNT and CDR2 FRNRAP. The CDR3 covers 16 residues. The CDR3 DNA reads TGTGCTAGTGGTCTGGGACTAGCGGGGTTTCGGTCCGAGCAGTACTTC. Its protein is CASGLGLAGFRSEQYF. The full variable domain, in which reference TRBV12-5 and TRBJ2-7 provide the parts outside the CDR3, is DARVTQTPRHKVTEMGQEVTMRCQPILGHNTVFWYRQTMMQGLELLAYFRNRAPLDDSGMPKDRFSAEMPDATLATLKIQPSEPRDSAVYFCASGLGLAGFRSEQYFGPGTRLTVT.

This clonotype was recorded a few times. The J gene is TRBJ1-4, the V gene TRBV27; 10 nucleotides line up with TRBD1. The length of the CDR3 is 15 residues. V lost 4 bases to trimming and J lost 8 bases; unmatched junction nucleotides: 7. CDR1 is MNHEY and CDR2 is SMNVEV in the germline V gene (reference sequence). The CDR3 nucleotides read TGTGCCAGCAGTTCCCCGGACAGGGGGGGCGAAAAACTGTTTTTT. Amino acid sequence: CASSSPDRGGEKLFF.

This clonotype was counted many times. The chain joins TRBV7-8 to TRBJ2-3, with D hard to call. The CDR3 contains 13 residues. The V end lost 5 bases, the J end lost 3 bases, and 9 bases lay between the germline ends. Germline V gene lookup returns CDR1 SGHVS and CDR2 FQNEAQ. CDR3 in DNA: TGTGCCAGCAGCCTCCTCAAAACAGATACGCAGTATTTT. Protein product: CASSLLKTDTQYF.

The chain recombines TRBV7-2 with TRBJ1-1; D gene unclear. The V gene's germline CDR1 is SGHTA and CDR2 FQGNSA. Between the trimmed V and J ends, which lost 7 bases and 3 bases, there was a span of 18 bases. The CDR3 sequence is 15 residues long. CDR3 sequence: CASTFSLGLDTEAFF. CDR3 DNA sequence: TGTGCCAGCACCTTTTCTCTAGGGCTGGACACTGAAGCTTTCTTT.